This TCR beta chain was identified in a study of neurological immune-mediated disorders. TCRdb analysed the 5' RACE reads with MiXCR anew, one entry per CDR3 protein. The profile shows some 120,000 distinct CDR3 sequences, roughly 3.2% of them singletons. This clonotype was seen many times. The CDR3 covers 16 residues. V was shortened by 1 base and J by 0 bases, with 12 bases between the two germline ends. The germline V gene encodes CDR1 SGHAT and CDR2 FQNNGV. Sequenced: PBMCs. The rearrangement links TRBV11-2 to TRBJ2-5; no clear D gene. The sequence derives from a woman aged 25 to 39 with multiple sclerosis. CDR3 residues: CASSLVPPLYQETQYF. Written as DNA, the CDR3 is TGTGCCAGCAGCTTAGTGCCACCGCTGTACCAAGAGACCCAGTACTTC.